Each of the 7 T cell receptor beta chains below was sequenced from the same sample in a study of T cells expressing NK-cell markers. TCRdb reanalyzed the 5' RACE reads and collapses them to one entry per CDR3 protein, without DNA. The sample table includes 150,000 to 200,000 distinct CDR3 sequences. The sequencing input was blood T cells: a sorted CD56 or NKG2C T cell subset, CD4+ or CD8+ T cells, or bulk PBMC T cells (not recorded which). The receptors stem from a man aged 18 to 69 in good health.

V gene TRBV13 combines with J gene TRBJ2-1; TCRdb's D call, TRBD2, is unchecked because there is no DNA. Germline loops: CDR1 PRHDT, CDR2 FYEKMQ (reference sequence). The CDR3 runs to 15 residues. The CDR3 here is CASSLGRGGGNEQFF.

The V call is TRBV6-1, the J call TRBJ1-6; TCRdb outputs TRBD1, but without DNA this stays unchecked. Germline V gene lookup returns CDR1 MNHNS and CDR2 SASEGT. The CDR3 contains 14 residues. Here the CDR3 reads CASSEGAGNSPLHF.

This sequence joins TRBV20-1 and TRBJ2-5; TCRdb lists TRBD1, though no DNA is available to test this call. In germline, CDR1 is DFQATT, CDR2 SNEGSKA (reference sequence). This CDR3 is built from 13 residues. The CDR3 sequence: CSAGQGEKETQYF.

The CDR3 spells CASSVFGGSYNEQFF. The V and J genes are TRBV9 and TRBJ2-1. Germline V CDR1 and CDR2: SGDLS, YYNGEE. The length of the CDR3 is 15 residues.

The CDR3 here is CASSFGGESTRETQYF. The chain links TRBV28 to TRBJ2-5; TCRdb selects TRBD2, and the lack of DNA leaves this call unchecked. The CDR3 runs 16 residues. Germline V lookup: CDR1 MDHEN, CDR2 SYDVKM.

This chain uses TRBV4-1 with TRBJ1-4; TCRdb's D call, TRBD1, is unchecked because there is no DNA. Per germline, CDR1 MGHRA and CDR2 YSYEKL. This CDR3 comprises 14 residues. The CDR3 reads CASKGGPTNEKLFF.

The chain recombines TRBV7-9 with TRBJ2-1; the TCRdb call, TRBD2, lacks DNA for checking. The CDR3 is 13 residues long. Germline loops: CDR1 SEHNR, CDR2 FQNEAQ (reference sequence). CDR3 sequence: CAKERAGYNEQFF.